The next 16 T cell receptor beta chains were all read from a single sample in a study of T cell responses to AZD1222 COVID-19 vaccine. TCRdb's copy holds only in-frame clones and misses some; the assay was immunoSEQ multiplex PCR. In the table there are some 120,000 clones, about nine tenths of which are singletons. Here the sequenced sample was peripheral blood, taken on day 0 of AZD1222 vaccination. The receptor source for this set is an adult in good health.

This sequence joins TRBV6-1 and TRBJ1-5; weak D call: TRBD1 (6 bases). Trimming left V 3 bases short and J 6 bases short, with 12 bases between. CDR1 and CDR2 (germline): MNHNS, SASEGT. This CDR3 has 14 amino acids. Here the CDR3 DNA reads TGTGCCAGCAGTGAGCACAGGGCCGGTCAGCCCCAGCATTTT. Protein product: CASSEHRAGQPQHF.

V gene TRBV6-5 combines with J gene TRBJ1-2, with 9 bases matching TRBD1. The J segment lost 6 bases and the V segment lost 5 bases, leaving 10 bases of the junction unmatched. CDR1 MNHEY and CDR2 SVGAGI come from the germline V gene. The CDR3 totals 15 residues. CDR3 in amino acids: CASSNKGQGVNGYTF. The CDR3 nucleotides read TGTGCCAGCAGTAACAAGGGACAGGGCGTAAATGGCTACACCTTC.

This chain joins TRBV28 and TRBJ1-5, with D possibly being TRBD1 (6 bases). The CDR3 totals 15 residues. Germline values: CDR1 MDHEN, CDR2 SYDVKM. Trimming cost V 7 bases and J 6 bases, with 19 bases left between them. The CDR3 region has the DNA TGTGCCAGCAATACAGGGAACCCCCGGTCTCAGCCCCAGCATTTT. Its translation is CASNTGNPRSQPQHF.

The chain carries TRBV5-1 and TRBJ2-7, with D unresolved. CDR1 and CDR2 (germline): SGHRS, YFSETQ. The CDR3 has 12 amino acids. V was trimmed by 4 bases and J by 7 bases, leaving 12 bases between them. The CDR3 coding sequence is TGCGCCAGCAGCCCAGCCCCGAGGGAGCAGTACTTC. This translates into CASSPAPREQYF.

The chain has TRBV19 and TRBJ1-5; possibly TRBD1 for D (5 bases). Per germline, CDR1 LNHDA and CDR2 SQIVND (reference sequence). The CDR3 is 17 amino acids. Trimming took off 1 base at V and 3 bases at J, with 16 bases between the two ends. Here the CDR3 DNA reads TGTGCCAGTAGTATAGGCGGGGGGAGCCTGAACAATCAGCCCCAGCATTTT. Amino acid sequence: CASSIGGGSLNNQPQHF. The complete variable domain, with remaining parts taken from reference TRBV19 and TRBJ1-5, reads DGGITQSPKYLFRKEGQNVTLSCEQNLNHDAMYWYRQDPGQGLRLIYYSQIVNDFQKGDIAEGYSVSREKKESFPLTVTSAQKNPTAFYLCASSIGGGSLNNQPQHFGDGTRLSIL.

This chain links TRBV6-1 with TRBJ2-7; D is unclear. The CDR3 spans 12 residues. Trimming removed 1 base from V and 10 bases from J, with 11 bases in between. Germline V gives CDR1 MNHNS, CDR2 SASEGT. The chain's CDR3 is CASSEGGIRQYF. The CDR3, as DNA: TGTGCCAGCAGTGAAGGTGGGATACGACAGTACTTC.

The DNA of the CDR3 is TGTGCCAGCAGTGAGGGGAGGGAATCTGGCTACACCTTC. It is translated as CASSEGRESGYTF. The rearrangement uses TRBV28 and TRBJ1-2, with D possibly matching TRBD1 (5 bases). The CDR3 is 13 residues long. Germline V CDR1 and CDR2: MDHEN, SYDVKM. Trimming shortened V by 5 bases and J by 7 bases, and 14 bases separated the two germline ends.

This CDR3 reads CASSFLSTSGGNEQYF. The CDR3 region has the DNA TGTGCCAGCAGTTTCCTATCGACTAGCGGGGGGAACGAGCAGTACTTC. The chain recombines TRBV27 with TRBJ2-7; 13 bases fit TRBD2. From germline, CDR1 is MNHEY and CDR2 SMNVEV (reference sequence). The CDR3 spans 16 residues. V lost 3 bases, J lost 5 bases, and 7 bases stayed unmatched.

This chain links TRBV6-5 with TRBJ1-6; D gene uncertain. Germline CDR1 is MNHEY and CDR2 is SVGAGI. The CDR3 totals 13 residues. Trimming left V 5 bases short and J 14 bases short, with 16 bases between. The CDR3 reads CASSPLTRDALHF. The CDR3 DNA reads as TGTGCCAGCAGTCCCCTCACACGAGACGCCCTCCACTTT.

The gene calls are TRBV18 and TRBJ2-5; D not certain. CDR1 is KGHSH, CDR2 LQKENI, per germline. Deletions cut 3 bases from V and 1 base from J, with 18 bases between. This CDR3 is built from 17 residues. This CDR3 reads CASSPPLRRHSQETQYF. CDR3 in DNA: TGTGCCAGCTCACCCCCCCTCCGGAGACATTCCCAAGAGACCCAGTACTTC.

The gene calls are TRBV7-2 and TRBJ2-4; D remains unclear. Per germline, CDR1 SGHTA and CDR2 FQGNSA. Trimming removed 5 bases from V and 1 base from J, with 9 bases in between. This CDR3 contains 14 residues. DNA for the CDR3: TGTGCCAGCAGCCCCGTTTCCGCCAAAAACATTCAGTACTTC. Protein: CASSPVSAKNIQYF. The full variable domain, completed using reference TRBV7-2 and TRBJ2-4, is GAGVSQSPSNKVTEKGKDVELRCDPISGHTALYWYRQSLGQGLEFLIYFQGNSAPDKSGLPSDRFSAERTGGSVSTLTIQRTQQEDSAVYLCASSPVSAKNIQYFGAGTRLSVL.

The chain joins TRBV19 to TRBJ2-4; D is uncertain. Germline V CDR1 and CDR2: LNHDA, SQIVND (reference sequence). The ends were cut back, 3 bases at V and 0 bases at J, with 9 bases in the middle. The CDR3 loop spans 15 amino acids. The DNA of the CDR3 is TGTGCCAGTAGTATGGGGATTCTAGCCAAAAACATTCAGTACTTC. Translated: CASSMGILAKNIQYF.

The V gene is TRBV6-6, the J gene TRBJ1-1; 8 bases are shared with TRBD1. Trimming cost V 6 bases and J 0 bases; bases outside gene matches: 21. This CDR3 spans 20 amino acids. CDR1 is MNHNY and CDR2 is SVGAGI in the germline V gene (reference sequence). CDR3 residues: CASSPNLPGQDQYLNTEAFF. The CDR3 DNA reads as TGTGCCAGCAGCCCCAACCTGCCGGGACAGGATCAATACTTGAACACTGAAGCTTTCTTT.

This clone came up a few times. The V call is TRBV24-1, the J call TRBJ1-2; D call uncertain. The germline gives CDR1 KGHDR, CDR2 SFDVKD. There are 14 residues in the CDR3. V was pared by 4 bases and J by 8 bases, with 16 bases between. CDR3 sequence reads: CATSDPATLGGYTF. The CDR3 region has the DNA TGTGCCACCAGTGACCCTGCGACCCTGGGAGGCTACACCTTC.

This clone was picked up one time. This chain uses TRBV5-8 with TRBJ1-2; unclear D gene. This CDR3 has 12 residues. Germline assignment: CDR1 SGHTS and CDR2 YDEGEE. The ends were cut back, 0 bases at V and 8 bases at J, with 8 bases in the middle. Here the CDR3 DNA reads TGTGCCAGCAGCTTGGTATTAAGGGGCTACACCTTC. Encoded protein: CASSLVLRGYTF.

J is TRBJ1-6 and V is TRBV28; D ambiguous. The CDR3 runs to 15 residues. Germline V gives CDR1 MDHEN, CDR2 SYDVKM. Deletions cut 5 bases from V and 6 bases from J, with 14 bases between. This chain's CDR3 is CASSPTSGPNSPLHF. In DNA form, the CDR3 reads TGTGCCAGCAGTCCTACCTCGGGTCCTAATTCACCCCTCCACTTT.